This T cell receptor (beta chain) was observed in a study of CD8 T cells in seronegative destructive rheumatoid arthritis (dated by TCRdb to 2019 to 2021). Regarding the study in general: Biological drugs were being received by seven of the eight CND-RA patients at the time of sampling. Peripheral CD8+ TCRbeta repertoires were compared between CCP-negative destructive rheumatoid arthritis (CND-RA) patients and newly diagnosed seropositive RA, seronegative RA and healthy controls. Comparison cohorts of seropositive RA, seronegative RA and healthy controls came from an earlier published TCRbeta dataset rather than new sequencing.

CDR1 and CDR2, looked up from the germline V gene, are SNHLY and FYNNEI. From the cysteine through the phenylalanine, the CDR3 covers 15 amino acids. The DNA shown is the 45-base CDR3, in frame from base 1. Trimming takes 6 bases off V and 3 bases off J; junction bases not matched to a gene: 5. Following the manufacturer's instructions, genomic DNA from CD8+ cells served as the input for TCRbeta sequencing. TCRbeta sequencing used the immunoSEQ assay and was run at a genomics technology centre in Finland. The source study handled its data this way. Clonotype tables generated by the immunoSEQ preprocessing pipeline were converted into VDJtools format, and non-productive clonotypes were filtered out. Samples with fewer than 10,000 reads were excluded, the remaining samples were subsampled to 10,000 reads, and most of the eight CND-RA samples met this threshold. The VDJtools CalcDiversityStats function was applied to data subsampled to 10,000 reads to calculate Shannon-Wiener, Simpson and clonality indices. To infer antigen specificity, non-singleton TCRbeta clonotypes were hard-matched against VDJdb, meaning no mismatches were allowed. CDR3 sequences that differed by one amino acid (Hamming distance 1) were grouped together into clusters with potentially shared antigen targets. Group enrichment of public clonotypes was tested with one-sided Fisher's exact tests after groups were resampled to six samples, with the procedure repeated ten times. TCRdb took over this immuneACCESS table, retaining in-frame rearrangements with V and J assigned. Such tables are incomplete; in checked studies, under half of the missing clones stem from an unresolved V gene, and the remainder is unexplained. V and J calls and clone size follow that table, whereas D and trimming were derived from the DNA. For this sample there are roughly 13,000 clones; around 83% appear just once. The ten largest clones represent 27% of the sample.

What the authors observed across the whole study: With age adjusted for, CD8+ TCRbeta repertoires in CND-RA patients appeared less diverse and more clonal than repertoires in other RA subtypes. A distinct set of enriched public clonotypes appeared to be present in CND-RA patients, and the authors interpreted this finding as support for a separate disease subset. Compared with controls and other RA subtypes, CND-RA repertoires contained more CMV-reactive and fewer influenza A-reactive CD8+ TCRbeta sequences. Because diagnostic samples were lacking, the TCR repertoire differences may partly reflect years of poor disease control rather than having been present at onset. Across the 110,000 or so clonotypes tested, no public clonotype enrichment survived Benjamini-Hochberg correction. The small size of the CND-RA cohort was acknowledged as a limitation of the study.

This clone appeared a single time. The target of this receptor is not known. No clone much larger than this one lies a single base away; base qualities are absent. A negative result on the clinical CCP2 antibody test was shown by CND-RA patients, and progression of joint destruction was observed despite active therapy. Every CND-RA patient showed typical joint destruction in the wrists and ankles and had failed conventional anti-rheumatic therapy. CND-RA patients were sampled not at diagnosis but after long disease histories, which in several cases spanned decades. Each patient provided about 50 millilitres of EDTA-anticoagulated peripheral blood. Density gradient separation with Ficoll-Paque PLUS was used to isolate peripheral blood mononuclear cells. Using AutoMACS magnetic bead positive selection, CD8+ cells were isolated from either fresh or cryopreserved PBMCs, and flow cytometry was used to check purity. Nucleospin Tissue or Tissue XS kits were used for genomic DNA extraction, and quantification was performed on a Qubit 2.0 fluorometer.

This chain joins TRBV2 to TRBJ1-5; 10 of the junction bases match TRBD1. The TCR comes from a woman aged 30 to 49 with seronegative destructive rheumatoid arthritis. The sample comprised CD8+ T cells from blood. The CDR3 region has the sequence CASRRGQGVNQPQHF. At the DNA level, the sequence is TGTGCCAGCAGGAGAGGACAGGGGGTCAATCAGCCCCAGCATTTT.